This TCR beta chain was captured by sequencing in a study of cytotoxic CD8 clonotypes in ibrutinib-treated CLL. Across the study: Patients gave response samples after a median 12 months of treatment, range 6 to 36.

Measured with immunoSEQ multiplex PCR; TCRdb has only the in-frame clones, and not every one. Altogether 200,000 to 250,000 clones are present, 75% to 80% being singletons, with the ten largest covering 9.5% to 12%. Sequencing was performed on PBMCs, taken after 12 months of ibrutinib treatment. The sequence was collected from a human donor with chronic lymphocytic leukemia.

For the CDR3, the DNA is TGTGCCAGCAGCTGGGACGGACATCCCTACACCTTC. Its protein is CASSWDGHPYTF. The chain carries TRBV5-4 and TRBJ1-2; tentatively, D is TRBD1 (5 bases). Germline-derived CDR1 and CDR2 are SGHNT and YYREEE (reference sequence). The CDR3 is made up of 12 amino acids. Trimming pared 3 bases from V and 10 bases from J, leaving 13 bases between.